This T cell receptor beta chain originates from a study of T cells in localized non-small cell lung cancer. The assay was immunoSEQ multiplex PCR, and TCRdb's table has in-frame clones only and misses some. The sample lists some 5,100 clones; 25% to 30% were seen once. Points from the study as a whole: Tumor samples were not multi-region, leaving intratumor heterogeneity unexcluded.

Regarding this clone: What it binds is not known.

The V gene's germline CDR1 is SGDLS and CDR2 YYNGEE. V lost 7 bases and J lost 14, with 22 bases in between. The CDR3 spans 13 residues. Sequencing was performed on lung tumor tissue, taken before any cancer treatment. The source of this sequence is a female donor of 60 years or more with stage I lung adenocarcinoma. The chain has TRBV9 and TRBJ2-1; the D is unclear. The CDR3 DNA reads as TGTGCCAGCCGGCTTCAGGCAGACCCCCCGGAGTTCTTC. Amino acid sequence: CASRLQADPPEFF.